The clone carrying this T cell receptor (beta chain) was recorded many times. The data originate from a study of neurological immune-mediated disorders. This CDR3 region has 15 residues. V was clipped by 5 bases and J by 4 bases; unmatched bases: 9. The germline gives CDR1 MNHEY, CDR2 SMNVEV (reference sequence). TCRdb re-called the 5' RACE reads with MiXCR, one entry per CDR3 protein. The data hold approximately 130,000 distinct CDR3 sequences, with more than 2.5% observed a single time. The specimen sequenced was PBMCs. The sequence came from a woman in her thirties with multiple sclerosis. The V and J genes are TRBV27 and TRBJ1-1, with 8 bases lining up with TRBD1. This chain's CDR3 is CASSLQTGEGTEAFF. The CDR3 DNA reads TGTGCCAGCAGTCTCCAGACAGGGGAGGGCACTGAAGCTTTCTTT.